The TCR beta chain described here comes from a study of vaccination and CD4 T cells after COVID-19. Study-wide background: Six male and four female convalescents took part, two of them Hispanic.

Trimming took 7 bases from V and 6 from J; bases not matched to a gene: 9. Germline V gives CDR1 DFQATT, CDR2 SNEGSKA (reference sequence). This CDR3 has 14 amino acids. By share, this clonotype counts as medium-sized. The antigen remains unidentified. Indicated treatment: approximately nine-day PBMC culture with coronavirus spike peptide pools or control peptides (ViraFEST assay). Under the ViraFEST approach, antigen-specific T cells were expanded with peptide pools and TCRs subsequently sequenced. Cultured CD4+ T-cell DNA underwent Oncomine TCR Beta short-read sequencing. TCRdb recomputed calls from the PCR reads with MiXCR, one row per CDR3 protein. The sample yields 10,000 to 15,000 distinct CDR3 sequences, 20% to 25% seen once.

The chain is built from TRBV20-1 and TRBJ1-6; 7 bases line up with TRBD1. The sample consisted of CD4+ T cells from blood, cultured in vitro, taken before SARS-CoV-2 vaccination. This TCR derives from a human donor who received a COVID-19 vaccine. CDR3 loop: CSVKTGSRNSPLHF. Here the CDR3 DNA reads TGCAGTGTTAAGACAGGGTCCCGTAATTCACCCCTCCACTTT.